This T cell receptor beta chain emerged from a study of shared clonotypes between healthy human individuals. Details on this clone: The target antigen is unknown.

Study-level results: Investigators collected only blood, and repertoires in tissues likely differ. Compared with memory subsets, naive subsets generally had larger estimated richness. Clonotypes that were shared across four donors made up around 5% of naive CD4 clonotypes.

Assay: immunoSEQ multiplex PCR; the TCRdb copy retains only in-frame clones and omits some. The sample holds just over 2,000,000 clones, roughly 94% seen once. Germline CDR1 SNHLY, CDR2 FYNNEI. The ends lost 3 bases at V and 0 bases at J; junction bases unmatched: 5. The CDR3 runs 15 residues. The sequenced sample was naive CD4+ T cells sorted from blood. Subset indicated: CD45RA+ positively selected. The clonotype originates from a man aged 18 to 30 in good health. V and J are TRBV2 and TRBJ2-7, with 7 bases fitting TRBD1. DNA of the CDR3: TGTGCCAGCAGTGAGTCGGGACAGCACTCCTACGAGCAGTACTTC. The encoded protein is CASSESGQHSYEQYF.